These T cell receptor beta chains were read from a single sample in a study of blood T cell repertoires in COVID-19. Clones were read by immunoSEQ multiplex PCR, and TCRdb kept only the in-frame ones, dropping some. The data contain tens of thousands of clones, 79% of them singletons. Specimen: peripheral blood. Source of these receptors: a human donor in a cohort sampled during active COVID-19. Both conserved end residues are part of each CDR3. Each record gives: D gene, J gene, V gene, clone size, CDR3 DNA, CDR3 protein. A D gene is named only where the DNA matches it firmly. A row's size may be missing; if present it is once, few, many or a size class.

TRBD1 TRBJ1-2 TRBV6-5 NA TGTGCCAGCAGTTACGAGGCCAGGGGGGGCTACACCTTC CASSYEARGGYTF
TRBD1 TRBJ1-5 TRBV19 NA TGTGCCAGTAGTTTATCTGGACAGGGTGGCCATCAGCCCCAGCATTTT CASSLSGQGGHQPQHF
TRBD1 TRBJ1-6 TRBV7-6 once TGTGCCAGCAGCCCGGGGACAGCCAATTCACCCCTCCACTTT CASSPGTANSPLHF
TRBD1 TRBJ2-1 TRBV19 NA TGTGCCAGTAGTTATGGACAGGGGTGGGGTGAGCAGTTCTTC CASSYGQGWGEQFF
TRBD1 TRBJ2-5 TRBV15 once TGTGCCACCAGCAAACCGACAGGGGGACGAGAGACCCAGTACTTC CATSKPTGGRETQYF
NA TRBJ2-3 TRBV5-1 NA TGCGCCAGCAGCTTGGCCCCCGGAGGTGATACGCAGTATTTT CASSLAPGGDTQYF
TRBD1 TRBJ2-2 TRBV2 NA TGTGCCAGCAGAGGGACAGGTGACACCGGGGAGCTGTTTTTT CASRGTGDTGELFF
NA TRBJ2-4 TRBV7-2 NA TGTGCCAGCAGCTTAGCACCCAAATCGTCCGGTAGCGCCAAAAACATTCAGTACTTC CASSLAPKSSGSAKNIQYF
NA TRBJ2-7 TRBV7-2 NA TGTGCCAGCAGCTTAGGGTCGGGGAGTTGGGAGCAGTACTTC CASSLGSGSWEQYF
NA TRBJ2-1 TRBV28 NA TGTGCCAGCCTTAGCCCGCCCTACAATGAGCAGTTCTTC CASLSPPYNEQFF
TRBD1 TRBJ2-4 TRBV28 NA TGTGCCAGCAGTTCAGCCGGGACAGGGGGAGAGAACATTCAGTACTTC CASSSAGTGGENIQYF
TRBD2 TRBJ2-2 TRBV24-1 NA TGTGCCACCAGTGACCGTACTAGCGGGAGGCTCACCGGGGAGCTGTTTTTT CATSDRTSGRLTGELFF
NA TRBJ2-1 TRBV2 NA TGTGCCAGCAGTGAAGGGCCATATGAGCAGTTCTTC CASSEGPYEQFF
TRBD1 TRBJ2-5 TRBV9 NA TGTGCCAGCAGCGTAGGCGAGGGGGCCTGGGAGACCCAGTACTTC CASSVGEGAWETQYF
NA TRBJ1-1 TRBV9 NA TGTGCCAGCCGCCCAACGGAGGGGACTGAAGCTTTCTTT CASRPTEGTEAFF
TRBD1 TRBJ1-6 TRBV3-1/TRBV3-2 NA TGTGCCAGCAGCCAAGGCTCCGGGACAGGGAATTCACCCCTCCACTTT CASSQGSGTGNSPLHF
TRBD2 TRBJ2-3 TRBV5-1 NA TGCGCCAGCAGCTTGGGCTCTAGCGGGACCACAGATACGCAGTATTTT CASSLGSSGTTDTQYF
TRBD2 TRBJ2-5 TRBV10-3 NA TGTGCCATCAGTGTCTCCGGGGGGGCGCAAGAGACCCAGTACTTC CAISVSGGAQETQYF
NA TRBJ1-1 TRBV5-6 NA TGTGCCAGCAGCTTGTACTTGAACACTGAAGCTTTCTTT CASSLYLNTEAFF
NA TRBJ2-2 TRBV7-9 NA TGTGCCAGCAGCTTATTTAGAACCACCGGGGAGCTGTTTTTT CASSLFRTTGELFF
NA TRBJ2-2 TRBV14 NA TGTGCCAGCAGCCAAGATGGGAGCTGGCAATCGAGGACCGGGGAGCTGTTTTTT CASSQDGSWQSRTGELFF
TRBD2 TRBJ2-3 TRBV5-1 NA TGCGCCAGCAGCTTGGATGGGAGGGGCACAGATACGCAGTATTTT CASSLDGRGTDTQYF
NA TRBJ1-5 TRBV28 NA TGTGCCAGCAGTTTAGAGGAGTACGTTAGCAATCAGCCCCAGCATTTT CASSLEEYVSNQPQHF
NA TRBJ2-4 TRBV28 NA TGTGCCAGCAGCCGCGGGGACGGAAACATTCAGTACTTC CASSRGDGNIQYF
NA TRBJ1-6 TRBV27 few TGTGCCAGCAAAAGGGCAGGGGCGAGTTCACCCCTCCACTTT CASKRAGASSPLHF
NA TRBJ2-2 TRBV28 NA TGTGCCAGCAGTGAACCGTCGGTCGGGGAGCTGTTTTTT CASSEPSVGELFF
TRBD1 TRBJ1-2 TRBV6-6 NA TGTGCCAGCAGTTCTTTGGGGACAGGGAACTATGGCTACACCTTC CASSSLGTGNYGYTF
TRBD1 TRBJ2-3 TRBV10-3 few TGTGCCATCAATTCAGGGGGCGGTGATACGCAGTATTTT CAINSGGGDTQYF
NA TRBJ2-2 TRBV3-1/TRBV3-2 NA TGTGCCAGCAGCCAGAACCCCAGCGTCGGGGAGCTGTTTTTT CASSQNPSVGELFF
NA TRBJ2-7 TRBV7-9 few TGTGCCAGCAGCCCAGATCTTTCCTACGAGCAGTACTTC CASSPDLSYEQYF
NA TRBJ2-5 TRBV20-1 NA TGCAGTGCTTCTAGCCGCGAGACCCAGTACTTC CSASSRETQYF